The present T cell receptor (beta chain) was sequenced within a study of T cells expressing NK-cell markers. Germline lookup yields CDR1 KGHDR and CDR2 SFDVKD. The CDR3 runs 12 residues. TCRdb re-called the 5' RACE reads and shows each CDR3 protein once, DNA omitted. Recorded for this sample: 150,000 to 180,000 distinct CDR3 sequences. The sequence was collected from a woman between 50 and 59 years old in good health. The specimen was blood T cells: a sorted CD56 or NKG2C T cell subset, CD4+ or CD8+ T cells, or bulk PBMC T cells (not recorded which). The chain joins TRBV24-1 to TRBJ1-2. CDR3 amino acids: CATSDINYGYTF.